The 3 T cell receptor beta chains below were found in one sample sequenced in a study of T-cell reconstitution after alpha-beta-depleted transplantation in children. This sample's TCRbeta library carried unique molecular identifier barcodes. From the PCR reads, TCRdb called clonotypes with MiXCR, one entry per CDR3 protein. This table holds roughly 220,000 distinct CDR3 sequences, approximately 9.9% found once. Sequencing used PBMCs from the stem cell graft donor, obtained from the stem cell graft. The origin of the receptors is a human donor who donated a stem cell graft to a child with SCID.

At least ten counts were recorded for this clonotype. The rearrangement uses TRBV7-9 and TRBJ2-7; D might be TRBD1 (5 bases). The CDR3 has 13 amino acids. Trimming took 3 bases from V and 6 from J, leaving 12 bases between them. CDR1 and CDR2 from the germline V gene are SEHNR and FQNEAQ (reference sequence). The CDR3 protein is CASSFGNQGEQYF. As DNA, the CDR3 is TGTGCCAGCAGCTTTGGCAATCAGGGCGAGCAGTACTTC.

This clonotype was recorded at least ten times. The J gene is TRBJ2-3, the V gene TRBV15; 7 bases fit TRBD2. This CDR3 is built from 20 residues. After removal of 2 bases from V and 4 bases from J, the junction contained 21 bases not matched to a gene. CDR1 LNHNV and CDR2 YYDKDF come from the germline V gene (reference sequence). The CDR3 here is CATSRPRTREERRWADTQYF. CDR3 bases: TGTGCCACCAGCAGACCCCGGACTAGGGAGGAGCGCAGATGGGCAGATACGCAGTATTTT. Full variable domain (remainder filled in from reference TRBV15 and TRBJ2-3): DAMVIQNPRYQVTQFGKPVTLSCSQTLNHNVMYWYQQKSSQAPKLLFHYYDKDFNNEADTPDNFQSRRPNTSFCFLDIRSPGLGDTAMYLCATSRPRTREERRWADTQYFGPGTRLTVL.

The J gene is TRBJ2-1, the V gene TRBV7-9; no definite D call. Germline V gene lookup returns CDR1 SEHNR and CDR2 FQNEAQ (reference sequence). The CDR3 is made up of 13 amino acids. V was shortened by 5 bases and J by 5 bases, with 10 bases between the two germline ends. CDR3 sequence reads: CASSLLNDNEQFF. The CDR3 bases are TGTGCCAGCAGCCTACTAAACGACAATGAGCAGTTCTTC.